The 21 T cell receptor beta chains in this list originate from one sample, sequenced in a study of beta chain features in type 1 diabetes. For these receptors, no antigen is known. Findings and caveats of the study: TCRB CDR3s from Type 1 diabetes patients were moderately but significantly shorter in all four CD4+ subsets.

The isolated RNA, all of it, was reverse transcribed, so expressed TCRB transcripts were what got sequenced. Data came from immunoSEQ multiplex PCR; TCRdb stores just in-frame clones and leaves some out. This table has 150,000 to 200,000 clones, 63% appearing once. The sequencing sample was made of naive CD4+ T cells from blood. Receptors originate from a man under 40 with type 1 diabetes.

The chain has TRBV25-1 and TRBJ1-6; no reliable D call. CDR1 MGHDK and CDR2 SYGVNS come from the germline V gene. The CDR3 runs to 11 residues. V lost 0 bases to trimming and J lost 9 bases, with 0 bases between them. CDR3 loop: CASSEYSPLHF. CDR3 sequence (DNA): TGTGCCAGCAGTGAATATTCACCCCTCCACTTT.

The genes are TRBV25-1 and TRBJ2-7; D is possibly TRBD1 (5 bases). From germline, CDR1 is MGHDK and CDR2 SYGVNS. The CDR3 runs to 14 residues. V was trimmed by 4 bases and J by 6 bases, leaving 16 bases between them. The CDR3 DNA sequence: TGTGCCAGCAGTGTTGTCGCAGGGTATACCGAGCAGTACTTC. Translating gives CASSVVAGYTEQYF.

The chain employs TRBV29-1 and TRBJ1-4; D is undetermined. Germline values: CDR1 SQVTM, CDR2 ANQGSEA. The CDR3 sequence is 15 residues long. V was clipped by 4 bases and J by 1 base, with 13 bases between them. The CDR3, as DNA: TGCAGCGTTGCCCAAACGACGATAACTAATGAAAAACTGTTTTTT. Residues: CSVAQTTITNEKLFF. The whole variable domain, filled in from reference TRBV29-1 and TRBJ1-4, reads SAVISQKPSRDICQRGTSLTIQCQVDSQVTMMFWYRQQPGQSLTLIATANQGSEATYESGFVIDKFPISRPNLTFSTLTVSNMSPEDSSIYLCSVAQTTITNEKLFFGSGTQLSVL.

This clone came up a few times. This chain links TRBV29-1 with TRBJ2-2, with TRBD1 matching over 7 bases. Losses at the gene ends were 4 bases for V and 6 bases for J; bases not matched to a gene: 5. From germline, CDR1 is SQVTM and CDR2 ANQGSEA. The CDR3 loop spans 13 amino acids. CDR3 protein: CSVVQGVSGELFF. CDR3 sequence (DNA): TGCAGCGTTGTGCAGGGGGTCTCCGGGGAGCTGTTTTTT.

The chain joins TRBV10-3 to TRBJ2-3; D possibly corresponds to TRBD1 (5 bases). The V gene lost 3 bases and the J gene lost 6 bases, with 7 bases spanning the gap. The length of the CDR3 is 12 residues. CDR1 and CDR2 (germline): ENHRY, SYGVKD. Here the CDR3 DNA reads TGTGCCATCAGTGACAGGGCCGATACGCAGTATTTT. It codes for CAISDRADTQYF.

The chain couples TRBV29-1 to TRBJ1-1, with D maybe TRBD1 (6 bases). The V gene's germline CDR1 is SQVTM and CDR2 ANQGSEA. This CDR3 has 14 residues. Trimming left V 6 bases short and J 6 bases short, with 20 bases between. The DNA for the CDR3 is TGCAGCGTCCTGCCGGGGGCGGCTGGTTCTGAAGCTTTCTTT. Its protein is CSVLPGAAGSEAFF.

The chain couples TRBV28 to TRBJ2-4; no definite D call. The CDR3 is made up of 13 amino acids. Germline V gene lookup returns CDR1 MDHEN and CDR2 SYDVKM. The ends were cut back, 7 bases at V and 8 bases at J, with 15 bases in the middle. CDR3 residues: CASTTTWDDIQYF. DNA of the CDR3: TGTGCCAGCACCACGACTTGGGATGACATTCAGTACTTC. Full variable domain (rest looked up from reference TRBV28 and TRBJ2-4): DVKVTQSSRYLVKRTGEKVFLECVQDMDHENMFWYRQDPGLGLRLIYFSYDVKMKEKGDIPEGYSVSREKKERFSLILESASTNQTSMYLCASTTTWDDIQYFGAGTRLSVL.

V and J are TRBV10-3 and TRBJ2-7; D may be TRBD1 or TRBD2 (5 bases each). The CDR3 has 12 amino acids. Trimming pared 10 bases from V and 0 bases from J, leaving 10 bases between. Looked up from germline, CDR1 is ENHRY and CDR2 is SYGVKD. In DNA, the CDR3 is TGTGCCACCCGGGGCGACTCCTACGAGCAGTACTTC. Translating gives CATRGDSYEQYF.

The rearrangement uses TRBV12-5 and TRBJ2-4; D ambiguous. Between the trimmed V and J ends, which lost 5 bases and 0 bases, there was a span of 11 bases. CDR1 is LGHNT and CDR2 is FRNRAP in the germline V gene. The CDR3 extends over 15 amino acids. CDR3 sequence reads: CASGAYGVAKNIQYF. CDR3 sequence (DNA): TGTGCTAGTGGTGCCTATGGGGTAGCCAAAAACATTCAGTACTTC.

The chain recombines TRBV30 with TRBJ1-1, with D hard to call. Germline CDR1 reads GTSNPN; CDR2 reads SVGIG (reference sequence). V was trimmed by 1 base and J by 1 base, leaving 13 bases between them. This CDR3 has 15 amino acids. The CDR3 spells CAWSGNTLENTEAFF. In DNA form, the CDR3 reads TGTGCCTGGAGTGGTAATACCCTCGAGAACACTGAAGCTTTCTTT.

The chain has TRBV7-9 and TRBJ1-2, with 7 bases aligning to TRBD1. Trimming at V came to 6 bases and at J to 4 bases, leaving 14 bases not matched to a gene. Germline V lookup: CDR1 SEHNR, CDR2 FQNEAQ (reference sequence). The CDR3 runs 16 residues. CDR3 residues: CASRRPLGGDSYGYTF. CDR3 nucleotides: TGTGCCAGCAGGCGGCCTCTGGGTGGGGACAGCTATGGCTACACCTTC. Full variable domain (missing parts from reference TRBV7-9 and TRBJ1-2): DTGVSQNPRHKITKRGQNVTFRCDPISEHNRLYWYRQTLGQGPEFLTYFQNEAQLEKSRLLSDRFSAERPKGSFSTLEIQRTEQGDSAMYLCASRRPLGGDSYGYTFGSGTRLTVV.

The gene calls are TRBV5-7 and TRBJ2-4, with D maybe TRBD1 (5 bases). TRBV5-7 falls under the ORF class, with uncertain function. The CDR3 is 17 residues long. Trimming removed 2 bases at V and 2 bases at J, with 17 bases between. CDR3 sequence reads: CASSFQNLRETKNIQYF. CDR3 nucleotides: TGTGCCAGCAGCTTCCAAAACCTCAGGGAAACCAAAAACATTCAGTACTTC.

This clone showed up just a few times. This sequence joins TRBV30 and TRBJ2-1; 7 bases align to TRBD2. The trim removed 4 bases at V and 3 bases at J, leaving 12 bases unmatched. The CDR3 extends over 16 amino acids. Germline CDR1 and CDR2: GTSNPN and SVGIG (reference sequence). In nucleotides, the CDR3 is TGTGCCTGGATCGCCCCCCCGGGGGGAGGCTACAATGAGCAGTTCTTC. As protein: CAWIAPPGGGYNEQFF.

This clone was seen more than once but under ten times. The chain joins TRBV7-8 to TRBJ1-4; D not resolved. The ends were cut back, 5 bases at V and 0 bases at J, with 10 bases in the middle. CDR1 and CDR2 from the germline V gene are SGHVS and FQNEAQ. This CDR3 has 15 amino acids. For the CDR3, the DNA is TGTGCCAGCAGCCCGCAGAGTGCAACTAATGAAAAACTGTTTTTT. It is translated as CASSPQSATNEKLFF.

This clone has a handful of counts. The rearrangement links TRBV29-1 to TRBJ2-1; the D is unclear. Germline V gene data show CDR1 as SQVTM and CDR2 as ANQGSEA. V lost 4 bases to trimming and J lost 6 bases, with 10 bases between them. The CDR3 runs 12 residues. Here the CDR3 DNA reads TGCAGCGTTGTGGAATGGGTCAATGAGCAGTTCTTC. The encoded protein is CSVVEWVNEQFF.

This chain uses TRBV30 with TRBJ2-3, with 10 bases lining up with TRBD2. Germline-derived CDR1 and CDR2 are GTSNPN and SVGIG (reference sequence). CDR3 length: 14 residues. The V gene end was trimmed by 3 bases and the J gene end by 5 bases; junction bases not matched to a gene: 5. The CDR3 loop reads CAWSPGLAIDTQYF. The CDR3 DNA sequence: TGTGCCTGGAGCCCGGGACTAGCGATAGATACGCAGTATTTT.

This clone was seen a few times. The chain couples TRBV2 to TRBJ2-7; a possible D gene is TRBD2 (6 bases). The CDR3 sequence is 15 residues long. V gave up 6 bases and J gave up 1 base, with 16 bases separating them. CDR1 is SNHLY, CDR2 FYNNEI, per germline. The CDR3 is CASSDRLGSSYEQYF. CDR3 nucleotide sequence: TGTGCCAGCAGCGATCGACTAGGGTCTTCCTACGAGCAGTACTTC.

The CDR3 here is CASSLEREQYF. The CDR3 DNA reads as TGTGCCAGCAGCTTGGAACGCGAGCAGTACTTC. The V call is TRBV5-6, the J call TRBJ2-7; D is uncertain. Trimming removed 0 bases at V and 6 bases at J, with 4 bases between. This CDR3 spans 11 amino acids. Germline V gene data show CDR1 as SGHDT and CDR2 as YYEEEE.

The chain employs TRBV7-2 and TRBJ2-4; no definite D call. Germline V gene lookup returns CDR1 SGHTA and CDR2 FQGNSA. This CDR3 has 14 residues. V was pared by 1 base and J by 2 bases, with 6 bases between. CDR3 in DNA: TGTGCCAGCAGCTTAGACACAACCAAAAACATTCAGTACTTC. This sequence encodes CASSLDTTKNIQYF.

The chain has TRBV4-3 and TRBJ2-7; the match to TRBD2 covers 11 bases. V shed 4 bases, J shed 6 bases, and the junction held 8 bases outside the gene matches. The CDR3 has 15 amino acids. CDR1 LGHNA and CDR2 YSLEER come from the germline V gene. Here the CDR3 reads CASSPVAGGHLEQYF. The CDR3 nucleotides read TGCGCCAGCAGCCCAGTAGCGGGGGGGCATCTCGAGCAGTACTTC.

This chain connects TRBV9 to TRBJ1-5; possible D gene TRBD1, 6 bases. The germline V and J ends were trimmed by 3 bases and 0 bases, with 13 bases remaining between them. Germline V gene lookup returns CDR1 SGDLS and CDR2 YYNGEE. This CDR3 region has 16 residues. This CDR3 is CASSAGQPISNQPQHF. The CDR3, as DNA: TGTGCCAGCAGCGCCGGACAGCCCATTAGCAATCAGCCCCAGCATTTT.